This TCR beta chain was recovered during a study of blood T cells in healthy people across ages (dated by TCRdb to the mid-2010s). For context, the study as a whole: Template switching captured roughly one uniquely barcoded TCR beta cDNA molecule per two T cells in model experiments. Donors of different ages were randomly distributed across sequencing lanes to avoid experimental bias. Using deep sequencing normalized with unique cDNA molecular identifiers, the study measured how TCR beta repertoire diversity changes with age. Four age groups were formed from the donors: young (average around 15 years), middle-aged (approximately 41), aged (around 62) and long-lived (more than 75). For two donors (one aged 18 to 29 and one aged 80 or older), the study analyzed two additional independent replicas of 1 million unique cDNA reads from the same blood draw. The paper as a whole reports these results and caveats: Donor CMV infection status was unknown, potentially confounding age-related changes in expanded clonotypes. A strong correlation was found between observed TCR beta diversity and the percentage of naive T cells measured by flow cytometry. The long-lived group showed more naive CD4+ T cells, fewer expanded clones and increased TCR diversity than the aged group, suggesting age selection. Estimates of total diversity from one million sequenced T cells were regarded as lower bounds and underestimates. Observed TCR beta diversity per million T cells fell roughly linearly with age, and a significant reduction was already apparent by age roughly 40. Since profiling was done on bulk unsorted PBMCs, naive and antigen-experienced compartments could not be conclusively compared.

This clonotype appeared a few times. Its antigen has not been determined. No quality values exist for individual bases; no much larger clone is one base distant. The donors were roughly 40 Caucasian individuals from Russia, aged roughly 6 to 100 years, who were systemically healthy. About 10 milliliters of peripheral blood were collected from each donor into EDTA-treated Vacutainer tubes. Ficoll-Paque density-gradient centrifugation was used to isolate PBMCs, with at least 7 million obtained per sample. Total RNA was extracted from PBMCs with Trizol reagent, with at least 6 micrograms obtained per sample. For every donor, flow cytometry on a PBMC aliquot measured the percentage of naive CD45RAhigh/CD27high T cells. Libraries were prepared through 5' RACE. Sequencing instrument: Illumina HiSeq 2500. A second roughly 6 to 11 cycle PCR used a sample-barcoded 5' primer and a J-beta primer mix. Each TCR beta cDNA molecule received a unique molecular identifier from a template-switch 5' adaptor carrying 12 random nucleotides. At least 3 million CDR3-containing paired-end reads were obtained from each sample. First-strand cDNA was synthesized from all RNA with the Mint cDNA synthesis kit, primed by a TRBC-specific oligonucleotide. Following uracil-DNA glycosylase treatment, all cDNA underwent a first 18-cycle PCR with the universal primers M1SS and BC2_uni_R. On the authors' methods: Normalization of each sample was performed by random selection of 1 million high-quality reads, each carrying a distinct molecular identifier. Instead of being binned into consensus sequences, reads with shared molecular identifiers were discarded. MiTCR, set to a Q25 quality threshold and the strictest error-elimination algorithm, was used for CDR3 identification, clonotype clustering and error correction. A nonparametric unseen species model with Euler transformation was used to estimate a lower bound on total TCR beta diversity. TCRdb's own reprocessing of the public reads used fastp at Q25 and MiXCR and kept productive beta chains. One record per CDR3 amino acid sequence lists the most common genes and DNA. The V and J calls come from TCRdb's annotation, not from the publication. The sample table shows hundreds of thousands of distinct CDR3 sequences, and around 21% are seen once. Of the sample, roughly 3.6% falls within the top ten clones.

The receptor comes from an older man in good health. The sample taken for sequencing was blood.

CDR3 loop: CASSVQAEPYNEQFF. The DNA is TGTGCCAGCAGCGTTCAAGCGGAACCCTACAATGAGCAGTTCTTC. This chain joins TRBV9 to TRBJ2-1, and possibly TRBD2, on 5 matching bases. Reading from cysteine to phenylalanine, the CDR3 counts 15 amino acids. Solely the CDR3 DNA is kept, with 45 bases framed from the first base. Trimming removed 2 bases from V and 2 bases from J, leaving 11 bases between the germline ends. CDR1 and CDR2 are read off the germline V gene as SGDLS and YYNGEE.